This is a list of T cell receptor beta chains from one sample in a study of blood T cell repertoires in COVID-19. Assay: immunoSEQ multiplex PCR; the TCRdb copy retains only in-frame clones and omits some. Of about 100,000 clones listed, around 90% are singletons. The sequencing input was peripheral blood. Receptors originate from a woman under 40 with acute or convalescent COVID-19. The CDR3 runs from the conserved cysteine through the conserved F or W. A D gene is named only where the DNA matches it firmly.

CDR3 length: 13; V gene: TRBV7-2; D gene: TRBD2; J gene: TRBJ2-1; CDR3 protein: CASSLGGGNEQFF
CDR3 length: 11; V gene: TRBV9; D gene: NA; J gene: TRBJ2-7; CDR3 protein: CASSSESRQYF
CDR3 length: 15; V gene: TRBV6-5; D gene: NA; J gene: TRBJ2-5; CDR3 protein: CASSYAPGRGETQYF
CDR3 length: 14; V gene: TRBV12-2; D gene: NA; J gene: TRBJ1-1; CDR3 protein: CASRHTRGNTEAFF
CDR3 length: 17; V gene: TRBV4-1; D gene: NA; J gene: TRBJ2-1; CDR3 protein: CASSQDESGPPNNEQFF
CDR3 length: 16; V gene: TRBV15; D gene: TRBD2; J gene: TRBJ2-7; CDR3 protein: CATRARGSGRSYEQYF
CDR3 length: 15; V gene: TRBV10-1; D gene: NA; J gene: TRBJ2-1; CDR3 protein: CASSESQGGYNEQFF
CDR3 length: 17; V gene: TRBV9; D gene: NA; J gene: TRBJ2-5; CDR3 protein: CASSVEGVWPPAETQYF
CDR3 length: 13; V gene: TRBV30; D gene: TRBD2; J gene: TRBJ2-1; CDR3 protein: CAWSRGGYNEQFF
CDR3 length: 13; V gene: TRBV28; D gene: NA; J gene: TRBJ1-2; CDR3 protein: CASRDGRTYGYTF
CDR3 length: 13; V gene: TRBV7-2; D gene: NA; J gene: TRBJ1-1; CDR3 protein: CASSLAGRALAFF
CDR3 length: 16; V gene: TRBV6-2/TRBV6-3; D gene: NA; J gene: TRBJ1-4; CDR3 protein: CASSSATWPRNEKLFF
CDR3 length: 15; V gene: TRBV27; D gene: NA; J gene: TRBJ2-4; CDR3 protein: CASRGLLLAKNIQYF
CDR3 length: 17; V gene: TRBV6-2/TRBV6-3; D gene: TRBD2; J gene: TRBJ2-1; CDR3 protein: CASSRPGTSGGYNEQFF
CDR3 length: 12; V gene: TRBV7-2; D gene: TRBD2; J gene: TRBJ2-3; CDR3 protein: CASSSTGGTQYF
CDR3 length: 13; V gene: TRBV12-3/TRBV12-4; D gene: NA; J gene: TRBJ2-1; CDR3 protein: CASTQGGDGEQFF
CDR3 length: 15; V gene: TRBV7-8; D gene: NA; J gene: TRBJ2-7; CDR3 protein: CASSLGGGISYEQYF
CDR3 length: 13; V gene: TRBV7-8; D gene: NA; J gene: TRBJ1-2; CDR3 protein: CASSHVQSYGYTF
CDR3 length: 14; V gene: TRBV7-2; D gene: TRBD1; J gene: TRBJ2-1; CDR3 protein: CASSWDRGDNEQFF
CDR3 length: 16; V gene: TRBV11-1; D gene: TRBD2; J gene: TRBJ2-3; CDR3 protein: CASTGTSGVDTDTQYF
CDR3 length: 15; V gene: TRBV5-1; D gene: TRBD2; J gene: TRBJ2-7; CDR3 protein: CASTRTSGSLYEQYF
CDR3 length: 13; V gene: TRBV24-1; D gene: TRBD1; J gene: TRBJ1-1; CDR3 protein: CATQRQGATEAFF